The 13 T cell receptor beta chains reported below all come from one sample, sequenced in a study of blood T cell repertoires in COVID-19. TCRdb keeps only in-frame clones here, not all; method: immunoSEQ multiplex PCR. The sample consists of a few hundred thousand clones, around 84% of them appearing once. The material sequenced was PBMCs or T cells enriched from blood (not recorded which). The receptor source for this set is a woman in her thirties or forties who had recovered from COVID-19.

J is TRBJ1-4 and V is TRBV29-1, with TRBD1 matching 12 bases. Trimming took 7 bases from V and 5 from J; bases not matched to a gene: 14. Germline-derived CDR1 and CDR2 are SQVTM and ANQGSEA. CDR3 size: 17 residues. CDR3 in amino acids: CSASGTGGASRNEKLFF. The CDR3 coding sequence is TGCAGCGCATCCGGGACAGGGGGCGCGAGTCGGAATGAAAAACTGTTTTTT.

The J gene is TRBJ1-2, the V gene TRBV27; maybe TRBD1 (5 bases). The CDR3 has 14 residues. Germline values: CDR1 MNHEY, CDR2 SMNVEV (reference sequence). The germline V and J ends were trimmed by 5 bases and 3 bases, with 13 bases remaining between them. The DNA for the CDR3 is TGTGCCAGCAGTAACTCCGGGACTCACTATGGCTACACCTTC. Residues: CASSNSGTHYGYTF.

This sequence joins TRBV6-5 and TRBJ1-5, with 8 bases matching TRBD1. The junction had 4 bases not matched to a gene; V was cut back by 5 bases and J by 7 bases. The CDR3 extends over 13 amino acids. Germline CDR1 is MNHEY and CDR2 is SVGAGI. Here the CDR3 DNA reads TGTGCCAGCAGTACAGGGGGATACCAGCCCCAGCATTTT. Its translation: CASSTGGYQPQHF.

The chain's CDR3 is CAGDRALNTEAFF. The CDR3 DNA sequence: TGTGCCGGTGACAGGGCGTTGAACACTGAAGCTTTCTTT. V usage is TRBV30 and J usage is TRBJ1-1; 7 bases are shared with TRBD1. Trimming at V came to 8 bases and at J to 0 bases, leaving 6 bases not matched to a gene. Germline CDR1 is GTSNPN and CDR2 is SVGIG (reference sequence). The CDR3 totals 13 residues.

The V gene is TRBV2, the J gene TRBJ1-2, with TRBD1 matching over 8 bases. With 3 bases clipped from V and 9 bases from J, the junction kept 3 bases outside the gene matches. The CDR3 is made up of 12 amino acids. CDR1 is SNHLY, CDR2 FYNNEI, per germline. The CDR3 DNA is TGTGCCAGCAGTGAGCGGACAGGGAGCTACACCTTC. As protein: CASSERTGSYTF. Full variable domain (missing parts from reference TRBV2 and TRBJ1-2): EPEVTQTPSHQVTQMGQEVILRCVPISNHLYFYWYRQILGQKVEFLVSFYNNEISEKSEIFDDQFSVERPDGSNFTLKIRSTKLEDSAMYFCASSERTGSYTFGSGTRLTVV.

This chain joins TRBV28 and TRBJ1-2, with D perhaps matching TRBD1 (5 bases). This CDR3 region has 13 residues. V lost 3 bases, J lost 2 bases, and 7 bases lay in between. Germline CDR1 is MDHEN and CDR2 is SYDVKM. CDR3 amino acids: CASSFSGNYGYTF. The DNA of the CDR3 is TGTGCCAGCAGTTTTTCAGGGAACTATGGCTACACCTTC.

The gene calls are TRBV18 and TRBJ2-3; 8 bases line up with TRBD2. The length of the CDR3 is 14 residues. Germline values: CDR1 KGHSH, CDR2 LQKENI. J was trimmed by 7 bases and V by 4 bases; bases with no gene match: 7. The chain's CDR3 is CASSHSSGVHTQYF. Here the CDR3 DNA reads TGTGCCAGCTCACATAGTAGCGGGGTACATACGCAGTATTTT.

V is TRBV28 and J is TRBJ1-2; TRBD1 might be the D (5 bases). Germline V gene lookup returns CDR1 MDHEN and CDR2 SYDVKM. Trimming pared 7 bases from V and 2 bases from J, leaving 8 bases between. The CDR3 covers 12 residues. CDR3 DNA sequence: TGTGCCAGCATGTACAGGAACTATGGCTACACCTTC. Its protein is CASMYRNYGYTF.

The chain joins TRBV11-2 to TRBJ1-5, with D possibly matching TRBD1 (6 bases). V lost 2 bases and J 6 bases, leaving 8 bases between the germline ends. CDR3 length: 13 residues. Germline CDR1 SGHAT, CDR2 FQNNGV. CDR3 residues: CASSLTGFQPQHF. The CDR3 region has the DNA TGTGCCAGCAGCTTAACAGGGTTTCAGCCCCAGCATTTT.

The V and J genes are TRBV7-9 and TRBJ1-1, with 11 bases identical to TRBD1. Germline loops: CDR1 SEHNR, CDR2 FQNEAQ (reference sequence). This CDR3 is built from 15 residues. The V gene end was trimmed by 8 bases and the J gene end by 5 bases; junction bases not matched to a gene: 10. CDR3 bases: TGTGCCAGCCTCGATAGGGACAGGGGGATTACTGAAGCTTTCTTT. It yields the protein CASLDRDRGITEAFF. The variable domain in full, with the rest retrieved from reference TRBV7-9 and TRBJ1-1, is DTGVSQNPRHKITKRGQNVTFRCDPISEHNRLYWYRQTLGQGPEFLTYFQNEAQLEKSRLLSDRFSAERPKGSFSTLEIQRTEQGDSAMYLCASLDRDRGITEAFFGQGTRLTVV.

The chain combines TRBV7-2 with TRBJ2-5; D may be TRBD2 (6 bases). Trimming removed 2 bases from V and 5 bases from J, with 9 bases in between. This CDR3 has 13 residues. Germline lookup yields CDR1 SGHTA and CDR2 FQGNSA. CDR3 loop: CASSLTGGETQYF. DNA of the CDR3: TGTGCCAGCAGCTTAACCGGGGGTGAGACCCAGTACTTC.

V is TRBV7-2 and J is TRBJ2-5, with TRBD2 matching over 7 bases. The V segment lost 5 bases and the J segment 2 bases; nucleotides outside the gene matches: 8. Per germline, CDR1 SGHTA and CDR2 FQGNSA. The CDR3 sequence is 15 residues long. CDR3 DNA sequence: TGTGCCAGCAGCCTTATGGCGGGAGAACAAGAGACCCAGTACTTC. The encoded protein is CASSLMAGEQETQYF. The full variable domain, completed using reference TRBV7-2 and TRBJ2-5, is GAGVSQSPSNKVTEKGKDVELRCDPISGHTALYWYRQSLGQGLEFLIYFQGNSAPDKSGLPSDRFSAERTGGSVSTLTIQRTQQEDSAVYLCASSLMAGEQETQYFGPGTRLLVL.

This CDR3 reads CASSLSMVLAGAETQYF. CDR3 nucleotide sequence: TGCGCCAGCAGCTTGAGTATGGTACTAGCGGGAGCTGAGACCCAGTACTTC. V is TRBV5-1 and J is TRBJ2-5, with 11 bases matching TRBD2. The CDR3 has 17 amino acids. V gave up 1 base and J gave up 5 bases; unmatched junction bases: 10. Per the germline V gene, CDR1 is SGHRS and CDR2 is YFSETQ.